Listed below are T cell receptor beta chains from one sample, sequenced in a study of blood T cell repertoires in COVID-19. Only in-frame clones appear in the TCRdb table, and some are missing; sequencing was by immunoSEQ multiplex PCR. The sample carries a few hundred thousand clones, around 87% recorded once. The sample consisted of PBMCs or T cells enriched from blood (not recorded which). Receptors originate from a man in his forties in a cohort exposed to, infected with or recovered from COVID-19 (not recorded which). CDR3s include the opening cysteine and the closing phenylalanine or tryptophan. A D gene is named only where the DNA matches it firmly. Size values are once, few and many counts, or a class for expanded clones, and some rows have none.

size	length	J	D	V	DNA	CDR3
.	13	TRBJ1-5	.	TRBV6-5	TGTGCCAGCAGTCCCGACAGAAATCAGCCCCAGCATTTT	CASSPDRNQPQHF
once	14	TRBJ2-7	TRBD1	TRBV6-4	TGTGCCAGCAGCCCCGGGACAGGGGGCCACGAGCAGTACTTC	CASSPGTGGHEQYF
.	14	TRBJ2-7	TRBD1	TRBV28	TGTGCCAGCAGTATACCGGGACAGGGCTACGAGCAGTACTTC	CASSIPGQGYEQYF
.	15	TRBJ2-1	TRBD2	TRBV4-1	TGCGCCAGCAGCCACCCCCTAGCGGGAGCTACTGAGCAGTTCTTC	CASSHPLAGATEQFF
.	16	TRBJ1-2	TRBD1	TRBV9	TGTGCCAGCAGCGTTAATAAGGGACAGGGAATGGGCGGCTACACCTTC	CASSVNKGQGMGGYTF
.	13	TRBJ1-1	TRBD1	TRBV27	TGTGCCAGCAGACGGACAGGGTTTTCTGAAGCTTTCTTT	CASRRTGFSEAFF
many	14	TRBJ1-4	.	TRBV2	TGTGCCAGCAGTCAGGAAGCAACTAATGAAAAACTGTTTTTT	CASSQEATNEKLFF
.	14	TRBJ2-3	TRBD2	TRBV30	TGTGCCTGGACGAGGACTAGCGGGCAGGACACGCAGTATTTT	CAWTRTSGQDTQYF
few	16	TRBJ2-2	TRBD1	TRBV5-1	TGCGCCAGCAGCGGACGACAGGGCGGTTATTCCGGGGAGCTGTTTTTT	CASSGRQGGYSGELFF
.	15	TRBJ1-2	TRBD1	TRBV6-6	TGTGCCAGCAGTCCAACCTCCAGGGGGCTAAAGGGCTACACCTTC	CASSPTSRGLKGYTF
.	16	TRBJ2-1	TRBD1	TRBV15	TGTGCCACCAGCAGAGGGAGGACAGGGACCTACAATGAGCAGTTCTTC	CATSRGRTGTYNEQFF
.	14	TRBJ1-2	TRBD1	TRBV5-1	TGCGCCAGCAGTCGGACAGGGGGCGCGGATGGCTACACCTTC	CASSRTGGADGYTF
.	15	TRBJ1-2	TRBD1	TRBV29-1	TGCAGCGTTGAATCTCTCACAGGGGGGGCATATGGCTACACCTTC	CSVESLTGGAYGYTF
.	12	TRBJ1-1	TRBD1	TRBV30	TGTGCCTGGAGTGCACAGGGGTCTGAAGCTTTCTTT	CAWSAQGSEAFF
once	13	TRBJ2-3	.	TRBV5-6	TGTGCCAGCAGCTTGGGTTTTGCGGATACGCAGTATTTT	CASSLGFADTQYF
.	13	TRBJ2-5	TRBD2	TRBV27	TGTGCCAGCAGGTTAGCGGGGCAAGAGACCCAGTACTTC	CASRLAGQETQYF
.	15	TRBJ1-6	.	TRBV5-1	TGCGCCAGCAGCTTAGACCCGGGCTATAATTCACCCCTCCACTTT	CASSLDPGYNSPLHF
.	14	TRBJ1-1	TRBD1	TRBV28	TGTGCCAGCAGTTCAAGGGGGCGAAGAACTGAAGCTTTCTTT	CASSSRGRRTEAFF
.	18	TRBJ2-1	TRBD2	TRBV18	TGTGCCAGCTCACCAGCTAGCGGGAGCCTGAGCTCCTACAATGAGCAGTTCTTC	CASSPASGSLSSYNEQFF
.	15	TRBJ2-1	.	TRBV5-1	TGCGCCAGCAGCTTGGTAGCAGGGGGAGGCAATGAGCAGTTCTTC	CASSLVAGGGNEQFF
few	19	TRBJ1-4	TRBD1	TRBV7-8	TGTGCCAGCAGCACGCACAGGGGGCGCGGAGTTTTTACTAATGAAAAACTGTTTTTT	CASSTHRGRGVFTNEKLFF
.	14	TRBJ1-6	.	TRBV3-1/TRBV3-2	TGTGCCAGCAGCCTGAGCTCCTATAATTCACCCCTCCACTTT	CASSLSSYNSPLHF
.	14	TRBJ1-1	.	TRBV12-5	TGTGCTAGTGGACCAACAGGGTTGGTCACTGAAGCTTTCTTT	CASGPTGLVTEAFF
.	15	TRBJ1-4	TRBD1	TRBV9	TGTGCCAGCAGCGTCGGACAGGGGTTTAATGAAAAACTGTTTTTT	CASSVGQGFNEKLFF
.	15	TRBJ1-1	.	TRBV10-2	TGCGCCAGCAGCCAGATCAGGGTACAGAACACTGAAGCTTTCTTT	CASSQIRVQNTEAFF
once	15	TRBJ2-3	TRBD2	TRBV27	TGTGCCAGCAATAGACGTAGCGGGAGCACAGATACGCAGTATTTT	CASNRRSGSTDTQYF
.	14	TRBJ1-3	.	TRBV25-1	TGTGCCAGCAGACCGAGGACATCTGGAAACACCATATATTTT	CASRPRTSGNTIYF
.	16	TRBJ1-6	.	TRBV5-1	TGCGCCAGCAGCTTGTCTTGGAGCTCCTATAATTCACCCCTCCACTTT	CASSLSWSSYNSPLHF
.	14	TRBJ2-7	TRBD1	TRBV28	TGTGCCAGCAGCCAGCCGGGACAGGATTACGAGCAGTACTTC	CASSQPGQDYEQYF
.	12	TRBJ1-2	TRBD1	TRBV27	TGTGCCAGCAGTTTAACAGGGGTCGGCTACACCTTC	CASSLTGVGYTF
many	12	TRBJ2-5	.	TRBV19	TGTGCCAGTAGTGTCAGGGGCGAGACCCAGTACTTC	CASSVRGETQYF
.	13	TRBJ1-2	.	TRBV28	TGTGCCAGCAGTTTCGCGGCGGGCTATGGCTACACCTTC	CASSFAAGYGYTF
once	15	TRBJ2-7	TRBD1	TRBV27	TGTGCCAGCAGTGCGAACAGGGGGCAGTCGGGCGAGCAGTACTTC	CASSANRGQSGEQYF
.	16	TRBJ2-5	TRBD1	TRBV5-6	TGTGCCAGCAGTCTAGCACAGGGGCCCCCTCAAGAGACCCAGTACTTC	CASSLAQGPPQETQYF
.	15	TRBJ2-1	.	TRBV10-1	TGCGCCAGCAGTAAAACGGGACTCACCTACAATGAGCAGTTCTTC	CASSKTGLTYNEQFF
.	16	TRBJ1-6	TRBD1	TRBV5-1	TGCGCCAGCAGCTCCAAGGGGACAGGGGGGGGTTCACCCCTCCACTTT	CASSSKGTGGGSPLHF
.	15	TRBJ2-7	TRBD2	TRBV7-3	TGTGCCAGCAGCCCTGGGACTAGCGGGAGGAACGAGCAGTACTTC	CASSPGTSGRNEQYF
.	14	TRBJ2-5	.	TRBV7-9	TGTGCCAGCAGCTTAGGGACTACTAAAGAGACCCAGTACTTC	CASSLGTTKETQYF
.	12	TRBJ1-1	.	TRBV6-5	TGTGCCAGCAGAACTGGAGGACTTGAAGCTTTCTTT	CASRTGGLEAFF
.	13	TRBJ1-4	TRBD1	TRBV6-5	TGTGCCAGCAGTCAGGGGGCGGGCGAAAAACTGTTTTTT	CASSQGAGEKLFF
.	15	TRBJ1-2	.	TRBV2	TGTGCCAGCAGTGAAAGGTGGGCTTCCAACTATGGCTACACCTTC	CASSERWASNYGYTF
.	16	TRBJ2-1	TRBD2	TRBV11-2	TGTGCCAGCAGCTCCCCCCCGGGAGGGCCGGACAATGAGCAGTTCTTC	CASSSPPGGPDNEQFF
.	17	TRBJ1-5	.	TRBV7-2	TGTGCCAGCAGCTTAGATGGGGTAGGGGTTGTCAATCAGCCCCAGCATTTT	CASSLDGVGVVNQPQHF
few	16	TRBJ2-3	TRBD2	TRBV18	TGTGCCAGCTCACCATCCCTAGCGGGAGGGAAAGATACGCAGTATTTT	CASSPSLAGGKDTQYF
.	13	TRBJ1-2	.	TRBV6-5	TGTGCCAGCAGTTACGGCGGGGGCTATGGCTACACCTTC	CASSYGGGYGYTF
.	13	TRBJ2-5	.	TRBV5-8	TGTGCCAGCAGCTTGTATGTCCAAGAGACCCAGTACTTC	CASSLYVQETQYF
once	14	TRBJ2-7	.	TRBV15	TGTGCCACCAGCAACCCGGACAGACAGTACGAGCAGTACTTC	CATSNPDRQYEQYF
few	19	TRBJ2-3	TRBD2	TRBV5-1	TGCGCCAGCAGCTCCCGCGGCCAGATAGCGGGAGGGCCTGGGGATACGCAGTATTTT	CASSSRGQIAGGPGDTQYF
.	15	TRBJ1-5	TRBD1	TRBV10-2	TGCGCCAGCAGAGACAGGGCAAATAGCAATCAGCCCCAGCATTTT	CASRDRANSNQPQHF
.	16	TRBJ2-1	TRBD2	TRBV28	TGTGCCAGCAGTTTCCTAGGGCTAGCGGGACCTCCTGAGCAGTTCTTC	CASSFLGLAGPPEQFF
.	14	TRBJ1-5	TRBD1	TRBV29-1	TGCAGCGTCGGGACAGGGGCTAGCAATCAGCCCCAGCATTTT	CSVGTGASNQPQHF
.	14	TRBJ2-1	TRBD1	TRBV11-2	TGTGCCAGCAGCTTAGCCAGACAGGGCGATGAGCAGTTCTTC	CASSLARQGDEQFF
.	18	TRBJ2-3	TRBD2	TRBV11-2	TGTGCCAGCAGCTTAGATCAATGGCTAGCGGGAGTCCGGGATACGCAGTATTTT	CASSLDQWLAGVRDTQYF
.	14	TRBJ1-4	.	TRBV19	TGTGCCAGTACTATCGACAGAGTGAATGAAAAACTGTTTTTT	CASTIDRVNEKLFF
.	13	TRBJ2-7	.	TRBV9	TGTGCCAGCAGCATGGGACTCCCCTTGGCGCGGTACTTC	CASSMGLPLARYF
.	16	TRBJ2-2	TRBD2	TRBV4-1	TGCGCCAGCAGCGTATCGCGGGAGAATACGCCCGGGGAGCTGTTTTTT	CASSVSRENTPGELFF
.	15	TRBJ2-3	TRBD1	TRBV10-3	TGTGCCATCAGTACTGTGACAGGGACCACAGATACGCAGTATTTT	CAISTVTGTTDTQYF